This entry concerns a single T cell receptor beta chain. In germline, CDR1 is GTSNPN, CDR2 SVGIG (reference sequence). This CDR3 comprises 13 residues. Trimming pared 4 bases from V and 0 bases from J, leaving 7 bases between. Repertoires were generated with immunoSEQ multiplex PCR, while TCRdb's copy carries only in-frame clones and drops some. Counted here are 140,000 or so clones, about four fifths occurring once; the ten biggest clones make up 9.5% to 15%. The data derive from a study of cytotoxic CD8 clonotypes in ibrutinib-treated CLL. Sequenced here: PBMCs, sampled after 12 months of ibrutinib treatment. The chain is built from TRBV30 and TRBJ1-3, with unresolved D. This TCR was recovered from a human donor with chronic lymphocytic leukemia. The CDR3 spells CAWTSYSGNTIYF. DNA for the CDR3: TGTGCCTGGACCTCCTACTCTGGAAACACCATATATTTT.